Each of the 14 T cell receptor beta chains below was sequenced from the same sample in a study of OX40 agonist ivuxolimab in advanced cancers. This table comes from immunoSEQ multiplex PCR, and its TCRdb copy is limited to in-frame clones, with some not included. The data hold some 38,000 clones, with roughly 90% observed a single time. The sequencing used CD4+ or CD8+ T cells sorted from blood, collected in a trial of the OX40 agonist ivuxolimab. All receptors derive from an adult with an advanced solid tumor such as melanoma, head and neck, liver or kidney cancer.

This chain joins TRBV5-1 and TRBJ2-1, with 8 positions matching TRBD2. The CDR3 sequence is 16 residues long. The junction had 12 bases not matched to a gene; V was cut back by 1 base and J by 9 bases. Germline CDR1 is SGHRS and CDR2 is YFSETQ. CDR3 bases: TGCGCCAGCAGCTTGACGGGACTAGTGGGGGGGAGTGAGCAGTTCTTC. Protein: CASSLTGLVGGSEQFF. Full variable domain (rest looked up from reference TRBV5-1 and TRBJ2-1): KAGVTQTPRYLIKTRGQQVTLSCSPISGHRSVSWYQQTPGQGLQFLFEYFSETQRNKGNFPGRFSGRQFSNSRSEMNVSTLELGDSALYLCASSLTGLVGGSEQFFGPGTRLTVL.

V and J are TRBV16 and TRBJ2-1, with no clear D. From germline, CDR1 is KGHSY and CDR2 FQNENV. V was pared by 4 bases and J by 2 bases, with 12 bases between. This CDR3 has 15 residues. The CDR3 DNA sequence: TGTGCCAGCAGCCTTACTACCCCAGCCTACAATGAGCAGTTCTTC. Translation: CASSLTTPAYNEQFF.

Comment on this clone: Given a much more abundant clone one base away, this may be a read error. The chain is built from TRBV4-2 and TRBJ2-1; 10 bases are shared with TRBD2. J was trimmed by 9 bases and V by 8 bases; bases with no gene match: 13. Per germline, CDR1 LGHNA and CDR2 YNFKEQ. The CDR3 runs to 15 residues. The CDR3 protein is CASGLHSSGGGEQFF. CDR3 bases: TGTGCCAGCGGCTTGCACTCTAGCGGGGGCGGTGAGCAGTTCTTC.

The V call is TRBV28, the J call TRBJ1-2, with D uncertain. This CDR3 spans 13 amino acids. Trimming removed 7 bases from V and 0 bases from J, with 9 bases in between. Germline CDR1 reads MDHEN; CDR2 reads SYDVKM. CDR3: CASTEPPNYGYTF. The DNA for the CDR3 is TGTGCCAGCACAGAGCCCCCTAACTATGGCTACACCTTC.

V usage is TRBV10-3 and J usage is TRBJ1-1, with 8 bases aligning to TRBD1. Germline CDR1 reads ENHRY; CDR2 reads SYGVKD. The V segment lost 10 bases and the J segment 4 bases; nucleotides outside the gene matches: 5. CDR3 size: 12 residues. The CDR3 DNA is TGTGCCACGACAGGGGCAGGCACTGAAGCTTTCTTT. Amino acid sequence: CATTGAGTEAFF.

The CDR3 DNA sequence: TGTGCCAGCTCCCGGGACTCACGCTCTGGAAACACCATATATTTT. Its protein is CASSRDSRSGNTIYF. The chain joins TRBV9 to TRBJ1-3; D is possibly TRBD1 (5 bases). CDR1 is SGDLS and CDR2 is YYNGEE in the germline V gene. With 7 bases removed from V and 0 bases from J, the gap between germline ends came to 14 bases. CDR3 length: 15 residues.

The chain employs TRBV5-1 and TRBJ1-2, with D tentatively TRBD1 (5 bases). Germline V gene data show CDR1 as SGHRS and CDR2 as YFSETQ. With 0 bases removed from V and 2 bases from J, the gap between germline ends came to 8 bases. This CDR3 spans 14 amino acids. The CDR3 reads CASSLAGGNYGYTF. CDR3 bases: TGCGCCAGCAGCTTGGCCGGGGGGAACTATGGCTACACCTTC. The full variable domain, with the rest looked up from reference TRBV5-1 and TRBJ1-2, is KAGVTQTPRYLIKTRGQQVTLSCSPISGHRSVSWYQQTPGQGLQFLFEYFSETQRNKGNFPGRFSGRQFSNSRSEMNVSTLELGDSALYLCASSLAGGNYGYTFGSGTRLTVV.

This clone was recorded once. The chain carries TRBV9 and TRBJ1-5; tentatively, D is TRBD1 (5 bases). CDR1 and CDR2 from the germline V gene are SGDLS and YYNGEE. The CDR3 runs to 15 residues. Deletions cut 5 bases from V and 4 bases from J, with 16 bases between. CDR3 protein: CASSPGGGGNQPQHF. The CDR3 DNA is TGTGCCAGCAGTCCCGGGGGGGGTGGAAATCAGCCCCAGCATTTT.

CDR3 loop: CASSYSRIGFRDTQYF. DNA for the CDR3: TGTGCCAGCAGTTACTCGAGGATTGGTTTCCGAGATACGCAGTATTTT. V is TRBV6-5 and J is TRBJ2-3; D unresolved. The CDR3 is 16 amino acids. Germline values: CDR1 MNHEY, CDR2 SVGAGI. V gave up 0 bases and J gave up 5 bases, with 15 bases separating them.

Points on this clone: Other DNA sequences in the same sample also yield this CDR3. This chain links TRBV11-2 with TRBJ1-4, with TRBD1 matching 7 bases. Per the germline V gene, CDR1 is SGHAT and CDR2 is FQNNGV. There are 13 residues in the CDR3. V trimming: 5 bases; J trimming: 7 bases; junction bases outside the gene matches: 4. The CDR3 nucleotides are TGTGCCAGCAGCCAACGGACAGGTGAAAAACTGTTTTTT. Encoded protein: CASSQRTGEKLFF.

This sequence joins TRBV6-4 and TRBJ2-1; D possibly corresponds to TRBD1 (5 bases). This CDR3 is built from 13 residues. Trimming stripped 0 bases from V and 9 bases from J, with 9 bases between. Germline-derived CDR1 and CDR2 are MRHNA and SNTAGT. CDR3 residues: CASSDSGQGEQFF. In DNA form, the CDR3 reads TGTGCCAGCAGTGACTCGGGTCAGGGTGAGCAGTTCTTC.

This clone was seen more than once but under ten times. The J gene is TRBJ1-5, the V gene TRBV6-6, with D possibly TRBD1 on 5 matching bases. The V end lost 11 bases, the J end lost 2 bases, and 10 bases lay between the germline ends. The CDR3 totals 12 residues. Germline V lookup: CDR1 MNHNY, CDR2 SVGAGI (reference sequence). CDR3: CASGTGNQPQHF. In DNA, the CDR3 is TGTGCCTCGGGGACCGGCAATCAGCCCCAGCATTTT.

This clone was counted once. This chain uses TRBV7-3 with TRBJ2-1, with 11 bases aligning to TRBD1. The V and J ends lost 0 bases and 2 bases, in that order; junction bases with no gene match: 3. This CDR3 has 17 amino acids. Per germline, CDR1 SGHTA and CDR2 FQGTGA. The CDR3 reads CASSLTKGQGAYNEQFF. The CDR3 DNA is TGTGCCAGCAGCTTAACGAAGGGACAGGGGGCCTACAATGAGCAGTTCTTC.

The V gene is TRBV25-1, the J gene TRBJ2-6; D ambiguous. Trimming removed 5 bases from V and 1 base from J, with 3 bases in between. The CDR3 length is 13 residues. From germline, CDR1 is MGHDK and CDR2 SYGVNS. CDR3 protein: CASSWSGANVLTF. In nucleotides, the CDR3 is TGTGCCAGCAGTTGGTCTGGGGCCAACGTCCTGACTTTC.